The 12 T cell receptor beta chains below all came from one sample that was sequenced in a study of T-cell memory formation after mild COVID-19. TCRdb re-analysed the 5' RACE reads in MiXCR, keeping a single row per CDR3 protein. Among 350,000 to 500,000 distinct CDR3 sequences listed, more than 20% were seen once. The sample consisted of PBMCs or a T cell subset sorted from them (not recorded which). The receptors here all came from an adult woman who had mild COVID-19 (a few samples of this study predate the infection). Cell type and time point are not known.

CDR3 in amino acids: CASSPAADNTEAFF. CDR3 DNA: TGTGCCAGCAGCCCAGCCGCGGATAACACTGAAGCTTTCTTT. V gene TRBV3-1 combines with J gene TRBJ1-1; D uncertain. The CDR3 runs 14 residues. Germline V gene sequence: CDR1 LGHDT, CDR2 YNNKEL (reference sequence). Deletions cut 4 bases from V and 2 bases from J, with 11 bases between.

V gene TRBV20-1 combines with J gene TRBJ2-7; D perhaps matches TRBD1 (5 bases). This CDR3 has 11 residues. CDR1 is DFQATT, CDR2 SNEGSKA, per germline (reference sequence). V dropped 6 bases and J dropped 10 bases, with 16 bases sitting between them. The CDR3 bases are TGCAGTGCCCGACCCGTCCAGGGACAGTACTTC. It yields the protein CSARPVQGQYF.

This clonotype came up once. The chain is built from TRBV6-2 or TRBV6-3 and TRBJ2-3; 7 bases are a match to TRBD2. CDR3 size: 13 residues. Per germline, CDR1 MNHEY and CDR2 SVGEGT. The trim removed 8 bases at V and 2 bases at J, leaving 4 bases unmatched. CDR3 residues: CASQSGNTDTQYF. The CDR3 coding sequence is TGTGCCAGCCAGAGCGGGAACACAGATACGCAGTATTTT.

This chain links TRBV7-8 with TRBJ2-5; D not resolved. Germline CDR1 SGHVS, CDR2 FQNEAQ. V lost 5 bases to trimming and J lost 0 bases, with 19 bases between them. This CDR3 region has 17 residues. The CDR3 DNA follows: TGTGCCAGCAGCCATTCGAGACTTTTCCAGCACCAAGAGACCCAGTACTTC. This gives the protein CASSHSRLFQHQETQYF.

V and J are TRBV20-1 and TRBJ1-2; a possible D gene is TRBD1 (5 bases). The V and J ends lost 3 bases and 4 bases respectively, with 15 bases between them. The germline V gene encodes CDR1 DFQATT and CDR2 SNEGSKA (reference sequence). The CDR3 is 14 residues long. CDR3 sequence reads: CSARGTWGFYGYTF. Here the CDR3 DNA reads TGCAGTGCTAGGGGGACGTGGGGGTTCTATGGCTACACCTTC.

V gene TRBV12-3 or TRBV12-4 combines with J gene TRBJ2-7; 7 nucleotides agree with TRBD1. The CDR3 is 13 amino acids. V was clipped by 7 bases and J by 6 bases; unmatched bases: 9. CDR3 nucleotide sequence: TGTGCCAGCACCACGAGGGGGCTTCCCGAGCAGTACTTC. It codes for CASTTRGLPEQYF.

The chain recombines TRBV20-1 with TRBJ2-3; TRBD2 matches 9 bases. Germline CDR1 and CDR2: DFQATT and SNEGSKA (reference sequence). The CDR3 has 15 amino acids. Trimming cost V 6 bases and J 2 bases; bases outside gene matches: 9. The chain's CDR3 is CSALPIAGATDTQYF. The CDR3 DNA sequence: TGCAGTGCCCTCCCCATAGCGGGGGCCACAGATACGCAGTATTTT.

This clonotype was seen only a few times. The J gene is TRBJ2-3, the V gene TRBV5-4, with 8 bases fitting TRBD1. CDR1 is SGHNT, CDR2 YYREEE, per germline (reference sequence). V lost 3 bases to trimming and J lost 4 bases; unmatched junction nucleotides: 4. This CDR3 has 14 residues. CDR3 coding DNA: TGTGCCAGCAGCTGGGGACAGGAACCAGATACGCAGTATTTT. It specifies CASSWGQEPDTQYF.

The rearrangement links TRBV20-1 to TRBJ1-1; D gene unclear. The CDR3 runs to 14 residues. Trimming took 1 base from V and 7 from J, leaving 16 bases between them. Per germline, CDR1 DFQATT and CDR2 SNEGSKA (reference sequence). The CDR3 sequence: CSARVGHKLGEAFF. CDR3 DNA: TGCAGTGCTAGAGTAGGGCACAAGCTTGGTGAAGCTTTCTTT.

This clonotype turned up a few times. The chain combines TRBV6-5 with TRBJ2-7; TRBD2 is a possible D gene (7 bases). CDR1 and CDR2 (germline): MNHEY, SVGAGI. This CDR3 is 15 amino acids long. Trimming stripped 4 bases from V and 5 bases from J, with 18 bases between. CDR3 DNA: TGTGCCAGCAGTTCGGCAGGGGCGGGAGAGCACGAGCAGTACTTC. Translating gives CASSSAGAGEHEQYF.

This clonotype was counted at least ten times. The rearrangement uses TRBV20-1 and TRBJ1-1; D uncertain. The CDR3 is 13 residues long. CDR1 DFQATT and CDR2 SNEGSKA come from the germline V gene (reference sequence). V gave up 1 base and J gave up 1 base, with 7 bases separating them. CDR3 residues: CSARGVTNTEAFF. The CDR3 nucleotides read TGCAGTGCTAGAGGGGTGACGAACACTGAAGCTTTCTTT.

The J gene is TRBJ2-5, the V gene TRBV3-1; no clear D gene. The germline gives CDR1 LGHDT, CDR2 YNNKEL (reference sequence). The CDR3 loop spans 14 amino acids. Trimming took off 1 base at V and 1 base at J, with 7 bases between the two ends. CDR3 sequence (DNA): TGTGCCAGCAGCCAAGGTAACGGCCAAGAGACCCAGTACTTC. It encodes CASSQGNGQETQYF.